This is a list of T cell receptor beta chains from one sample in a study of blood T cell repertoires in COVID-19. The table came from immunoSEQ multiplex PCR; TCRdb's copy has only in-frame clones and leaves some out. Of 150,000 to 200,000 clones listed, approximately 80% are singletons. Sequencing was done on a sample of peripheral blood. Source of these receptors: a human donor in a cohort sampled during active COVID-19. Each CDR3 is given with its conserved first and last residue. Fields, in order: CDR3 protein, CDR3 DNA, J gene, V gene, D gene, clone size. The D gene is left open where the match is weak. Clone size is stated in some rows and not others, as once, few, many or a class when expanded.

CDR3aa: CASSNSGGAVETQYF
CDR3nt: TGTGCCAGCAGTAATAGCGGGGGGGCGGTAGAGACCCAGTACTTC
j_gene: TRBJ2-5
v_gene: TRBV6-2/TRBV6-3
d_gene: TRBD2
abundance: -

CDR3aa: CASSQVSFQPQHF
CDR3nt: TGCGCCAGCAGCCAAGTCTCTTTTCAGCCCCAGCATTTT
j_gene: TRBJ1-5
v_gene: TRBV4-1
d_gene: -
abundance: -

CDR3aa: CASRQGAGQPQHF
CDR3nt: TGTGCCAGCAGACAGGGGGCGGGTCAGCCCCAGCATTTT
j_gene: TRBJ1-5
v_gene: TRBV6-5
d_gene: TRBD1
abundance: -

CDR3aa: CASSHVGRQETQYF
CDR3nt: TGTGCCAGCAGTCATGTGGGCCGACAAGAGACCCAGTACTTC
j_gene: TRBJ2-5
v_gene: TRBV6-2/TRBV6-3
d_gene: -
abundance: -

CDR3aa: CASSPWTSADTQYF
CDR3nt: TGCGCCAGCAGCCCCTGGACTTCGGCAGATACGCAGTATTTT
j_gene: TRBJ2-3
v_gene: TRBV5-1
d_gene: -
abundance: -

CDR3aa: CASSVAGGLGSPLHF
CDR3nt: TGTGCCAGCAGCGTAGCGGGGGGGTTAGGCTCACCCCTCCACTTT
j_gene: TRBJ1-6
v_gene: TRBV9
d_gene: -
abundance: -

CDR3aa: CASSKGLWQPQHF
CDR3nt: TGTGCCAGCAGTAAGGGACTGTGGCAGCCCCAGCATTTT
j_gene: TRBJ1-5
v_gene: TRBV2
d_gene: -
abundance: few

CDR3aa: CASSRAGQNTEAFF
CDR3nt: TGTGCCAGCTCACGAGCAGGCCAGAACACTGAAGCTTTCTTT
j_gene: TRBJ1-1
v_gene: TRBV18
d_gene: -
abundance: -

CDR3aa: CASSVAPGPGEPQHF
CDR3nt: TGTGCCAGCAGCGTAGCCCCGGGTCCAGGGGAGCCCCAGCATTTT
j_gene: TRBJ1-5
v_gene: TRBV9
d_gene: -
abundance: -

CDR3aa: CASSLERTGLNTEAFF
CDR3nt: TGTGCCAGCAGCTTAGAGAGGACAGGGCTGAACACTGAAGCTTTCTTT
j_gene: TRBJ1-1
v_gene: TRBV7-8
d_gene: TRBD1
abundance: -

CDR3aa: CASRRQGWTEAFF
CDR3nt: TGTGCCAGTAGACGACAGGGGTGGACTGAAGCTTTCTTT
j_gene: TRBJ1-1
v_gene: TRBV19
d_gene: TRBD1
abundance: -

CDR3aa: CASSDYGSMNTEAFF
CDR3nt: TGTGCCAGCAGCGATTATGGCAGTATGAACACTGAAGCTTTCTTT
j_gene: TRBJ1-1
v_gene: TRBV27
d_gene: -
abundance: -

CDR3aa: CASSSRRGSPDTQYF
CDR3nt: TGTGCCAGCAGCTCACGTCGAGGGAGCCCAGATACGCAGTATTTT
j_gene: TRBJ2-3
v_gene: TRBV13
d_gene: -
abundance: -

CDR3aa: CASSVGGSVSGANVLTF
CDR3nt: TGTGCCAGCAGCGTGGGCGGGAGCGTCTCTGGGGCCAACGTCCTGACTTTC
j_gene: TRBJ2-6
v_gene: TRBV9
d_gene: TRBD2
abundance: -

CDR3aa: CASIPGLAGRADTQYF
CDR3nt: TGTGCCAGCATCCCCGGACTAGCGGGTCGAGCAGATACGCAGTATTTT
j_gene: TRBJ2-3
v_gene: TRBV28
d_gene: TRBD2
abundance: few

CDR3aa: CSAGLKQETQYF
CDR3nt: TGCAGCGCCGGACTGAAACAAGAGACCCAGTACTTC
j_gene: TRBJ2-5
v_gene: TRBV29-1
d_gene: -
abundance: -

CDR3aa: CASRGTGSFLVHEQFF
CDR3nt: TGTGCCAGTAGAGGGACAGGGTCTTTCCTTGTCCATGAGCAGTTCTTC
j_gene: TRBJ2-1
v_gene: TRBV19
d_gene: TRBD1
abundance: -